A selection of T cell receptor beta chains follows, all from one sample in a study of cytomegalovirus exposure and HLA in healthy donors. The assay was immunoSEQ multiplex PCR, and TCRdb's table has in-frame clones only and misses some. The table includes about 250,000 clones, roughly 70% detected once. The sample was PBMCs. Every receptor here comes from a female donor in good health and CMV-seronegative. Both conserved end residues are part of each CDR3. D genes are given only for firm matches. Part of the rows lack a size; the others show once, few, many or a class for expanded clones.

TRBD2 few TRBJ2-1 TRBV10-3 CAISDRGRASDNEQFF TGTGCCATCAGTGATCGCGGGAGGGCCTCGGACAATGAGCAGTTCTTC
- - TRBJ2-7 TRBV25-1 CAAGRSSYEQYF TGTGCCGCCGGTCGGAGCTCCTACGAGCAGTACTTC
- - TRBJ2-5 TRBV27 CASSLSLQETQYF TGTGCCAGCAGTTTATCCCTCCAAGAGACCCAGTACTTC
TRBD2 - TRBJ2-1 TRBV5-1 CASSLASGSSSYNEQFF TGCGCCAGCAGCTTGGCTAGCGGGAGTTCCTCCTACAATGAGCAGTTCTTC
TRBD1 - TRBJ1-2 TRBV10-2 CASSGRTGDFYGYTF TGCGCCAGCAGTGGGAGGACAGGGGATTTCTATGGCTACACCTTC
- - TRBJ2-7 TRBV6-1 CASSGTRVAYEQYF TGTGCCAGCAGTGGGACAAGGGTGGCATACGAGCAGTACTTC
- - TRBJ2-7 TRBV5-5 CASSLGREGAYEQYF TGTGCCAGCAGCTTGGGGCGGGAAGGAGCCTACGAGCAGTACTTC
- - TRBJ1-4 TRBV5-6 CASSFQGGDEKLFF TGTGCCAGCAGCTTTCAGGGAGGGGATGAAAAACTGTTTTTT
TRBD2 - TRBJ2-3 TRBV6-1 CASSEGRGADTQYF TGTGCCAGCAGCGAAGGACGGGGGGCAGATACGCAGTATTTT
TRBD1 - TRBJ2-7 TRBV13 CASSPGQTYEQYF TGTGCCAGCAGCCCGGGACAGACATACGAGCAGTACTTC
- few TRBJ1-1 TRBV2 CASSGSGLEAFF TGTGCCAGCAGTGGTTCAGGCCTCGAAGCTTTCTTT
- - TRBJ2-1 TRBV5-5 CASSLVPVAPYNEQFF TGTGCCAGCAGCTTGGTACCGGTAGCGCCCTACAATGAGCAGTTCTTC
TRBD1 few TRBJ2-5 TRBV7-9 CASSLTLPGQGNKRETQYF TGTGCCAGCAGCTTAACCCTTCCGGGACAGGGTAATAAGAGAGAGACCCAGTACTTC
- - TRBJ1-2 TRBV14 CASSQETARRYGYTF TGTGCCAGCAGCCAAGAGACTGCCCGTCGGTATGGCTACACCTTC
- - TRBJ2-7 TRBV7-2 CASSFHYRGSYEQYF TGTGCCAGCAGCTTCCATTATAGGGGGTCCTACGAGCAGTACTTC
- - TRBJ2-3 TRBV5-1 CASSSLGDTQYF TGCGCCAGCAGCTCCCTCGGGGATACGCAGTATTTT
- - TRBJ2-3 TRBV30 CAWRSLPGLSTDTQYF TGTGCCTGGAGATCCCTCCCAGGCCTGAGCACAGATACGCAGTATTTT
TRBD1 - TRBJ1-2 TRBV19 CASRGQANYGYTF TGTGCCAGTAGGGGACAGGCGAACTATGGCTACACCTTC
TRBD2 - TRBJ2-3 TRBV7-9 CASRPGLAGGGDTQYF TGTGCCAGCAGACCCGGACTAGCGGGAGGGGGGGATACGCAGTATTTT
- - TRBJ1-5 TRBV19 CASSKNSNNQPQHF TGTGCCAGTAGTAAAAACAGTAACAATCAGCCCCAGCATTTT
TRBD1 - TRBJ2-7 TRBV6-6 CASIAGTGGYEQYF TGTGCCAGCATTGCCGGGACAGGGGGCTACGAGCAGTACTTC
- once TRBJ1-1 TRBV5-4 CASSLDVLPAAEAFF TGTGCCAGCAGCCTGGACGTACTACCGGCCGCTGAAGCTTTCTTT
- - TRBJ2-7 TRBV6-6 CASSHTGLGGYEQYF TGTGCCAGCAGCCACACAGGTTTGGGGGGCTACGAGCAGTACTTC
TRBD2 - TRBJ2-1 TRBV28 CASSFVSGSGRWNEQFF TGTGCCAGCAGTTTCGTTAGCGGGAGTGGCCGCTGGAATGAGCAGTTCTTC
- - TRBJ2-1 TRBV5-4 CASSSLRMRADPTEQFF TGTGCCAGCAGCTCCCTCAGAATGCGGGCGGACCCTACTGAGCAGTTCTTC
- once TRBJ2-1 TRBV28 CASSFTNLAPYNEQFF TGTGCCAGCAGTTTTACTAACCTAGCCCCCTACAATGAGCAGTTCTTC
TRBD2 - TRBJ2-1 TRBV27 CASSLRTSDYLFYNEQFF TGTGCCAGCAGTTTAAGGACTAGCGACTACCTATTCTACAATGAGCAGTTCTTC
- once TRBJ2-7 TRBV27 CASSLGTQPYEQYF TGTGCCAGCAGTTTAGGGACTCAACCCTACGAGCAGTACTTC
- - TRBJ1-5 TRBV15 CATSGLPGGQHQPQHF TGTGCCACCAGCGGCCTGCCGGGAGGTCAGCATCAGCCCCAGCATTTT
- - TRBJ2-1 TRBV5-1 CASRSVEWSYNEQFF TGCGCCAGCAGAAGTGTAGAGTGGTCCTACAATGAGCAGTTCTTC
TRBD1 once TRBJ2-7 TRBV5-1 CASSLQGAPYEQYF TGCGCCAGCAGCTTACAGGGGGCCCCCTACGAGCAGTACTTC
TRBD1 few TRBJ2-7 TRBV7-2 CASSFRQGAYEQYF TGTGCCAGCAGCTTCCGACAGGGGGCTTACGAGCAGTACTTC
TRBD1 - TRBJ1-2 TRBV5-1 CASSASGTGHGYTF TGCGCCAGCAGCGCCTCCGGGACAGGGCATGGCTACACCTTC
TRBD2 few TRBJ2-1 TRBV19 CASSRSSGRTDYNEQFF TGTGCCAGTAGTAGATCTAGCGGGAGGACCGATTACAATGAGCAGTTCTTC
- - TRBJ1-6 TRBV14 CASSHMGPLSPLHF TGTGCCAGCAGCCATATGGGCCCTTTGTCGCCCCTCCACTTT
- - TRBJ2-7 TRBV5-4 CASSLDYFETGATGQYF TGTGCCAGCAGCTTAGACTACTTTGAGACAGGCGCCACGGGGCAGTACTTC
- - TRBJ2-1 TRBV9 CASSVVPGDNEQFF TGTGCCAGCAGCGTAGTGCCGGGAGACAATGAGCAGTTCTTC
TRBD1 - TRBJ2-7 TRBV5-1 CASSLPGQVGHEQYF TGCGCCAGCAGCCTCCCGGGACAGGTCGGCCACGAGCAGTACTTC
TRBD1 - TRBJ2-2 TRBV27 CASITGALLRNTGELFF TGTGCCAGCATTACAGGGGCCCTCCTAAGAAACACCGGGGAGCTGTTTTTT
- - TRBJ2-5 TRBV27 CASSSEETQYF TGTGCCAGCAGTTCCGAAGAGACCCAGTACTTC
- - TRBJ2-1 TRBV9 CASSRGYNEQFF TGTGCCAGCAGCCGAGGGTACAATGAGCAGTTCTTC
TRBD1 - TRBJ1-3 TRBV9 CASSVGQGFGNTIYF TGTGCCAGCAGCGTAGGACAGGGGTTCGGAAACACCATATATTTT
TRBD2 few TRBJ2-1 TRBV10-3 CAISELAATGAAGRENEQFF TGTGCCATCAGTGAATTAGCGGCTACAGGAGCGGCTGGGCGGGAGAATGAGCAGTTCTTC
TRBD1 once TRBJ2-7 TRBV19 CASSIVFGTGSYEQYF TGTGCCAGTAGTATTGTTTTCGGGACAGGGAGCTACGAGCAGTACTTC
TRBD2 few TRBJ2-1 TRBV19 CASSAGTSAFYNEQFF TGTGCCAGTAGTGCCGGGACTAGCGCCTTTTACAATGAGCAGTTCTTC
- - TRBJ2-7 TRBV21-1 CASTSRPGQNEPSSYEQYF TGTGCCAGCACCTCCCGCCCGGGACAGAACGAACCGAGCTCCTACGAGCAGTACTTC
- - TRBJ2-1 TRBV5-1 CASSLNSGAINEQFF TGCGCCAGCAGCTTAAATAGTGGTGCAATCAATGAGCAGTTCTTC
- few TRBJ1-2 TRBV14 CASSPDTYGYTF TGTGCCAGCAGCCCGGACACCTATGGCTACACCTTC
TRBD2 - TRBJ2-5 TRBV27 CASSFRGAGDGETQYF TGTGCCAGCAGTTTTAGGGGAGCGGGAGATGGGGAGACCCAGTACTTC
TRBD2 - TRBJ2-7 TRBV10-2 CASSESGPGGLAGGMGYEQYF TGCGCCAGCAGTGAGTCTGGCCCTGGGGGACTAGCGGGAGGAATGGGGTACGAGCAGTACTTC
TRBD2 - TRBJ2-7 TRBV2 CASMVGLAGAYEQYF TGTGCCAGCATGGTGGGACTAGCGGGAGCCTACGAGCAGTACTTC
TRBD1 - TRBJ1-5 TRBV2 CASSEHRTGGSSNQPQHF TGTGCCAGCAGTGAACACCGGACAGGGGGTTCGAGCAATCAGCCCCAGCATTTT
- - TRBJ1-4 TRBV30 CAWGQINEKLFF TGTGCCTGGGGACAGATTAATGAAAAACTGTTTTTT
- few TRBJ2-7 TRBV5-1 CASSLSRWRGGEQYF TGCGCCAGCAGCCTGTCGAGGTGGAGGGGGGGTGAGCAGTACTTC
- - TRBJ2-3 TRBV25-1 CASLGVSDTQYF TGTGCCAGTCTCGGGGTATCAGATACGCAGTATTTT